The clone carrying this T cell receptor beta chain was observed at least ten times. As yet, its antigen is unknown. A read error may account for a junction end that differs from germline. These data come from a study of naive and memory T cell subsets. Study observations and caveats: A few larger clonotypes appeared in naive repertoires, especially CD8, possibly memory cells re-expressing CD45RA.

An equimolar mix of two oligonucleotides served as the beta constant-region primer for TRBC1 and TRBC2. The ligated cDNA underwent four PCR rounds using SP2 and nested alpha and beta constant-region primers. An oligonucleotide with the SP2 primer and a 12-nucleotide UMI was ligated to the cDNA 3' end. TCRdb re-called the UMI-ligation and nested PCR reads with MiXCR, one entry per CDR3 protein. Of 150,000 or so distinct CDR3 sequences listed, approximately 22% are singletons. CDR3 length: 15 residues. Germline V lookup: CDR1 SGHTA, CDR2 FQGNSA. The clonotype originates from a human donor in good health. The sequenced material came from naive CD4+ T cells from blood. The chain uses TRBV7-2 and TRBJ2-1; 9 bases match TRBD2. The CDR3 DNA reads TGTGCCAGCAGCTACGGACTAGCGAGCTACAATGAGCAGTTCTTT. This sequence encodes CASSYGLASYNEQFF.